This TCR beta chain was identified during a study of T cell responses to AZD1222 COVID-19 vaccine. Method: immunoSEQ multiplex PCR; TCRdb's copy keeps in-frame clones and lacks some. Here the sample spans 45,000 or so clones, about 90% being singletons. CDR1 and CDR2 (germline): SGHRS, YFSETQ. The V gene end was trimmed by 0 bases and the J gene end by 2 bases; junction bases not matched to a gene: 12. This CDR3 has 19 amino acids. The material sequenced was peripheral blood, taken 28 days after the second AZD1222 dose. The chain recombines TRBV5-1 with TRBJ1-2, with TRBD1 matching 11 bases. This clonotype originated in an adult who received the AZD1222 COVID-19 vaccine. The CDR3: CASSLDLRRDRGINYGYTF. DNA of the CDR3: TGCGCCAGCAGCTTGGACCTGCGCCGGGACAGGGGGATAAACTATGGCTACACCTTC.